This paragraph covers one T cell receptor (beta chain) sequence. The data were produced by immunoSEQ multiplex PCR, yet TCRdb's version contains in-frame clones alone and is incomplete. The sample holds 70,000 to 90,000 clones, roughly nine tenths seen once. The data are from a study of T cell changes during pregnancy in multiple sclerosis. The germline CDR1 and CDR2 sequences are LNHNV and YYDKDF (reference sequence). V was cut by 5 bases and J by 1 base, with 11 bases left in between. The CDR3 loop spans 14 amino acids. The clonotype was recovered from a female donor in good health, serving as a control in a pregnancy study. Some clones in this sample may be carry-over from other donors' samples. The sample consisted of PBMCs, taken in the first trimester of pregnancy. The chain couples TRBV15 to TRBJ1-1; D ambiguous. The CDR3 protein is CATSLRERNTEAFF. The CDR3 region has the DNA TGTGCCACCAGCTTACGGGAAAGGAACACTGAAGCTTTCTTT.